The source of this T cell receptor beta chain is a study of blood T cell repertoires in COVID-19. For the study at large: Italy, Spain and the United States were the sources of the convalescent and acute COVID-19 samples. From T cells, B-cell-depleted T cells, or PBMCs came the material, which was cDNA or gDNA.

This CDR3 is 14 amino acids long. Germline CDR1 is LGHNA and CDR2 is YNFKEQ. The V end was cut by 2 bases, the J end by 6 bases, with 11 bases between. Authors' analysis steps: By means of reference gene primer amplification, nucleated cell counts were estimated. The repertoire was sequenced with immunoSEQ multiplex PCR; TCRdb's copy has only in-frame clones and lacks some. That table furnishes V, J and clone size, whereas the DNA furnished D and trimming. Among under 200,000 clones, more than 75% were seen once, and the ten largest hold 5.5% to 7%. V usage is TRBV4-2 and J usage is TRBJ1-5; perhaps TRBD1 as D (6 bases). The sequencing sample was made of peripheral blood. The origin of this receptor is a man between 40 and 49 years old with active or convalescent COVID-19. CDR3 loop: CASSQLRGIQPQHF. The CDR3 coding sequence is TGTGCCAGCAGCCAATTAAGGGGGATTCAGCCCCAGCATTTT.